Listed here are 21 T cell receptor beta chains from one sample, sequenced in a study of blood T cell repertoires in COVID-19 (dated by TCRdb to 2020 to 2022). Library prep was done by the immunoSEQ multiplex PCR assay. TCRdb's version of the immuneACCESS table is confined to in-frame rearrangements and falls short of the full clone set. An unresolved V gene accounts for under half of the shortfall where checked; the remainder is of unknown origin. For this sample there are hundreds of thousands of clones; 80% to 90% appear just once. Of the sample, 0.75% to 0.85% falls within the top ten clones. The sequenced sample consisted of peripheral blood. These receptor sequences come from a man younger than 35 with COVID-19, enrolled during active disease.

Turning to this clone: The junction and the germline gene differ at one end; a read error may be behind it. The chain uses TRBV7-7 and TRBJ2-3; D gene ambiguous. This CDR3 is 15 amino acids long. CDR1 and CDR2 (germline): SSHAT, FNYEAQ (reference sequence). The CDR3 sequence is CASSLSPVGTDTQYF. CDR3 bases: TGTGCTAGCAGCTTGAGCCCCGTGGGCACAGATACGCAGTATTTT.

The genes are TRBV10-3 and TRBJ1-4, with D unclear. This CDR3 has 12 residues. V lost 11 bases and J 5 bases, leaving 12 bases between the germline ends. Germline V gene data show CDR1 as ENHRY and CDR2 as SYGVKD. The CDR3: CAPWRVNEKLFF. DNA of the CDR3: TGTGCCCCCTGGAGGGTGAATGAAAAACTGTTTTTT.

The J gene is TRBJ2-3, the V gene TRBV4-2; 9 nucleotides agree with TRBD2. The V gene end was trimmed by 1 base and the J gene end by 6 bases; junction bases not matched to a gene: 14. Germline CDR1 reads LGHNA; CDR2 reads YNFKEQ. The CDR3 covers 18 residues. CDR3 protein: CASSQGRAAGGTADTQYF. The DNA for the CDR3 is TGTGCCAGCAGCCAAGGTCGGGCAGCGGGGGGTACCGCGGATACGCAGTATTTT.

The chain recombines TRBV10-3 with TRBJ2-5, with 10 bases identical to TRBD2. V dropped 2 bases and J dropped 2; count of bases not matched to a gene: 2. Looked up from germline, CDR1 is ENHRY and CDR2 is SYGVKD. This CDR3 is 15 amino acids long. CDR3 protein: CAISETSGNQETQYF. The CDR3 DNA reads TGTGCCATCAGTGAGACTAGCGGGAATCAAGAGACCCAGTACTTC.

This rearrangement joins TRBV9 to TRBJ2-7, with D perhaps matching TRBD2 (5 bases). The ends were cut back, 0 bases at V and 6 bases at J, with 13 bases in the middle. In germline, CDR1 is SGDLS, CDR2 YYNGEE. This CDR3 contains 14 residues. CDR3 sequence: CASSVELGSSEQYF. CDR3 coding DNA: TGTGCCAGCAGCGTAGAATTGGGGAGCTCCGAGCAGTACTTC.

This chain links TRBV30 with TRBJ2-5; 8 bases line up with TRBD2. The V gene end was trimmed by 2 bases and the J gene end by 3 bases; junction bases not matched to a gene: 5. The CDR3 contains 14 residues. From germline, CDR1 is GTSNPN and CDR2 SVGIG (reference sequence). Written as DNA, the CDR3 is TGTGCCTGGAGTCCGGGACTAGGGGAAGAGACCCAGTACTTC. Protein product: CAWSPGLGEETQYF.

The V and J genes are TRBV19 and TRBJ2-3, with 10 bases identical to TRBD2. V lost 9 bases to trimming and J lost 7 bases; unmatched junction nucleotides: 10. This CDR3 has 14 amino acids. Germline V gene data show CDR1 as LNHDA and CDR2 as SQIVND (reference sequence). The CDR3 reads CASTLAGDRNTQYF. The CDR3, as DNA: TGTGCCAGCACCCTAGCGGGAGACCGGAATACGCAGTATTTT.

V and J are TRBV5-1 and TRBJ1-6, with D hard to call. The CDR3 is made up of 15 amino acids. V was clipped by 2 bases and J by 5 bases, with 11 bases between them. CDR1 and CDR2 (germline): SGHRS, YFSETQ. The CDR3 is CASSFEGNNNSPLHF. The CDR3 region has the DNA TGCGCCAGCAGCTTTGAGGGAAACAATAATTCACCCCTCCACTTT.

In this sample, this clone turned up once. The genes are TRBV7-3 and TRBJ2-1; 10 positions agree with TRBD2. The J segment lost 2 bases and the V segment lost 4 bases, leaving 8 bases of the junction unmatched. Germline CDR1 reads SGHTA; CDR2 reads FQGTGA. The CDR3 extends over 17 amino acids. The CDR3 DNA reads TGTGCCAGCAGCTCCCTAGCGGGAGAAGTCCCCTACAATGAGCAGTTCTTC. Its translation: CASSSLAGEVPYNEQFF.

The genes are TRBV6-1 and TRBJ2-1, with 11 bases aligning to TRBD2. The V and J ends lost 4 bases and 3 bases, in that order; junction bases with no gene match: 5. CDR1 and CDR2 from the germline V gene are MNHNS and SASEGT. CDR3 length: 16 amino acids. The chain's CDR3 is CASSVSLAGGYNEQFF. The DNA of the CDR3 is TGTGCCAGCAGTGTATCTCTAGCGGGAGGCTACAATGAGCAGTTCTTC.

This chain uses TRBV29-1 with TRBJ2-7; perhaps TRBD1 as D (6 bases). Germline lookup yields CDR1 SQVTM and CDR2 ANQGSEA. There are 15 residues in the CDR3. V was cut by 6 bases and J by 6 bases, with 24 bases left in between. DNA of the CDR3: TGCAGCGTACAAGGACAGTTCGGGTCTTACGCCGAGCAGTACTTC. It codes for CSVQGQFGSYAEQYF.

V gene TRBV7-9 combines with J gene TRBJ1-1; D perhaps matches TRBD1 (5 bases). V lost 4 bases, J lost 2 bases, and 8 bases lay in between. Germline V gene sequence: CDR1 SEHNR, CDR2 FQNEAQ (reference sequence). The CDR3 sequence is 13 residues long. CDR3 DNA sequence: TGTGCCAGCAGCTCGACAGTTAACACTGAAGCTTTCTTT. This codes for CASSSTVNTEAFF.

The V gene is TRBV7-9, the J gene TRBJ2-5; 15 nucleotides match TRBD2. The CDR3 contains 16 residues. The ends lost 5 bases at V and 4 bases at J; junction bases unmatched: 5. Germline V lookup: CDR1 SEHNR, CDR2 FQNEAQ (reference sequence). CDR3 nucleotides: TGTGCCAGCAGCCAGGGACTAGCGGGAGGAGGAGAGACCCAGTACTTC. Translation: CASSQGLAGGGETQYF.

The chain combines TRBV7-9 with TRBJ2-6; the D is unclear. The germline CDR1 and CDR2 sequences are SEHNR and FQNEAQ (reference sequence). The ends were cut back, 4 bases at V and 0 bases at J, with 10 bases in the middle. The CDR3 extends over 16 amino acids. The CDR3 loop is CASSSAASSGANVLTF. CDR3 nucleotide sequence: TGTGCCAGCAGCTCGGCGGCGTCCTCTGGGGCCAACGTCCTGACTTTC.

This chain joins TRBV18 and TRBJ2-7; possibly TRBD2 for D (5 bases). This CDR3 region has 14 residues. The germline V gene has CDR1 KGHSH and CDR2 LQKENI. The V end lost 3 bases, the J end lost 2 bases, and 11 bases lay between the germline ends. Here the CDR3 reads CASSPPAGTYEQYF. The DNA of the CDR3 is TGTGCCAGCTCACCTCCGGCGGGCACCTACGAGCAGTACTTC.

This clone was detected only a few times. The CDR3 DNA follows: TGTGCCAGCAGCCAAGGAGTCGGAGCAAAGGGGAATGAGCAGTTCTTC. This translates into CASSQGVGAKGNEQFF. The rearrangement joins TRBV14 to TRBJ2-1; maybe TRBD1 (5 bases). V was pared by 1 base and J by 7 bases, with 17 bases between. CDR1 is SGHDN and CDR2 is FVKESK in the germline V gene. The CDR3 contains 16 residues.

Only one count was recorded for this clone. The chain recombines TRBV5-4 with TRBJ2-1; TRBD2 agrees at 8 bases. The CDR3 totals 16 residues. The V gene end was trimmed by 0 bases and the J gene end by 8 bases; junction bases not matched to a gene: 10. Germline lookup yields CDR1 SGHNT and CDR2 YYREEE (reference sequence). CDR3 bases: TGTGCCAGCAGCTTGGAGGTGGCGGGGGGATACGATGAGCAGTTCTTC. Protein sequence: CASSLEVAGGYDEQFF. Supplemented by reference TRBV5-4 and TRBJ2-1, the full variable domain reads ETGVTQSPTHLIKTRGQQVTLRCSSQSGHNTVSWYQQALGQGPQFIFQYYREEENGRGNFPPRFSGLQFPNYSSELNVNALELDDSALYLCASSLEVAGGYDEQFFGPGTRLTVL.

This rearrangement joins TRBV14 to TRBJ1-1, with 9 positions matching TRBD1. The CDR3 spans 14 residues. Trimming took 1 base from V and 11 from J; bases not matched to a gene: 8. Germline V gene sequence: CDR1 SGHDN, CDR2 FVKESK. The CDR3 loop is CASSQVTGGGFAFF. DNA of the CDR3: TGTGCCAGCAGCCAAGTTACAGGGGGCGGGTTCGCTTTCTTT.

The CDR3 here is CASSLAGLTTDEQYF. CDR3 coding DNA: TGCGCCAGCAGCTTGGCGGGACTAACCACCGACGAGCAGTACTTC. V usage is TRBV5-1 and J usage is TRBJ2-7; 7 bases match TRBD2. In germline, CDR1 is SGHRS, CDR2 YFSETQ. This CDR3 has 15 residues. The V segment lost 0 bases and the J segment 5 bases; nucleotides outside the gene matches: 8. Full variable domain (remainder filled in from reference TRBV5-1 and TRBJ2-7): KAGVTQTPRYLIKTRGQQVTLSCSPISGHRSVSWYQQTPGQGLQFLFEYFSETQRNKGNFPGRFSGRQFSNSRSEMNVSTLELGDSALYLCASSLAGLTTDEQYFGPGTRLTVT.

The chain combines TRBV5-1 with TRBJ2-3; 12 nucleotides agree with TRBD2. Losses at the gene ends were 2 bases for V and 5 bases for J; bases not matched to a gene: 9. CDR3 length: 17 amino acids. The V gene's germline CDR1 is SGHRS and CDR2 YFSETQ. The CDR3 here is CASSFGLAGGPGDTQYF. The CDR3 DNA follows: TGCGCCAGCAGCTTTGGTCTAGCGGGAGGGCCCGGAGATACGCAGTATTTT.

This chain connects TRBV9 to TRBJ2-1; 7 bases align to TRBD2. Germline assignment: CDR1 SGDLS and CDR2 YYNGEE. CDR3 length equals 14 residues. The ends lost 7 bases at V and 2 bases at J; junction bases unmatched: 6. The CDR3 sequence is CASPGLEPYNEQFF. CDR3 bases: TGTGCCAGCCCTGGACTAGAGCCCTACAATGAGCAGTTCTTC.